Each of the 20 T cell receptor beta chains below was sequenced from the same sample in a study of blood T cell repertoires in COVID-19. The protocol was immunoSEQ multiplex PCR, while the TCRdb copy is restricted to in-frame clones and leaves out a portion. The sample has around 50,000 clones, 88% seen once. Sequenced input: peripheral blood. The source is a man aged 45-60 years with active COVID-19.

This chain connects TRBV7-9 to TRBJ1-5, with D perhaps matching TRBD1 (5 bases). Germline CDR1 reads SEHNR; CDR2 reads FQNEAQ (reference sequence). V lost 5 bases, J lost 9 bases, and 8 bases lay in between. This CDR3 region has 11 residues. CDR3 residues: CASSLGGPQHF. CDR3 nucleotides: TGTGCCAGCAGCCTGGGGGGGCCCCAGCATTTT.

This chain connects TRBV5-1 to TRBJ2-6; D unclear. Trimming stripped 5 bases from V and 0 bases from J, with 9 bases between. From germline, CDR1 is SGHRS and CDR2 YFSETQ. The CDR3 runs to 15 residues. The CDR3 DNA reads as TGCGCCAGCAGAGTACAGAACTCTGGGGCCAACGTCCTGACTTTC. Encoded protein: CASRVQNSGANVLTF.

This clone was observed a single time. This chain connects TRBV2 to TRBJ2-5; D is perhaps TRBD2 (6 bases). CDR1 SNHLY and CDR2 FYNNEI come from the germline V gene. The V end was cut by 5 bases, the J end by 5 bases, with 9 bases between. This CDR3 is 12 amino acids long. The CDR3 nucleotides read TGTGCCAGCAGTCGGGGGAGGGAGACCCAGTACTTC. Translated, it gives CASSRGRETQYF.

The rearrangement uses TRBV19 and TRBJ2-2, with a possible D match to TRBD2 (6 bases). The CDR3 is 16 residues long. Trimming took 6 bases from V and 8 from J, leaving 22 bases between them. CDR1 is LNHDA and CDR2 is SQIVND in the germline V gene (reference sequence). The CDR3 DNA is TGTGCCAGTAGCCAACGGACTAAACCTTCGGGGGGGGAGCTGTTTTTT. Translated: CASSQRTKPSGGELFF. Drawing the rest from reference TRBV19 and TRBJ2-2, the complete variable domain is DGGITQSPKYLFRKEGQNVTLSCEQNLNHDAMYWYRQDPGQGLRLIYYSQIVNDFQKGDIAEGYSVSREKKESFPLTVTSAQKNPTAFYLCASSQRTKPSGGELFFGEGSRLTVL.

This chain connects TRBV5-1 to TRBJ2-7, with D perhaps TRBD1 (6 bases). Deletions cut 1 base from V and 3 bases from J, with 8 bases between. Germline V gene lookup returns CDR1 SGHRS and CDR2 YFSETQ. This CDR3 spans 13 amino acids. CDR3 bases: TGCGCCAGCAGCTTGTGGGACAACTACGAGCAGTACTTC. This gives the protein CASSLWDNYEQYF.

This clone has a handful of counts. The gene calls are TRBV2 and TRBJ1-5; no reliable D call. V was cut by 4 bases and J by 5 bases, with 6 bases left in between. The CDR3 totals 12 residues. The V gene's germline CDR1 is SNHLY and CDR2 FYNNEI. The CDR3 here is CASSAGDQPQHF. CDR3 DNA sequence: TGTGCCAGCAGTGCAGGTGATCAGCCCCAGCATTTT.

The genes are TRBV6-2 or TRBV6-3 and TRBJ2-7; D call uncertain. Per germline, CDR1 MNHEY and CDR2 SVGEGT. V gave up 4 bases and J gave up 7 bases, with 14 bases separating them. This CDR3 contains 13 residues. CDR3 bases: TGTGCCAGCAGTTCGCAACTCGGGTGGGAGCAGTACTTC. Its translation is CASSSQLGWEQYF.

The CDR3 DNA sequence: TGCGCCAGCAGCCAATCCCCCACTAGCGAAGTGAACATTCAGTACTTC. Translated, it gives CASSQSPTSEVNIQYF. The chain uses TRBV4-1 and TRBJ2-4; TRBD2 matches 7 bases. The CDR3 is 16 residues long. The V gene's germline CDR1 is MGHRA and CDR2 YSYEKL. With 2 bases clipped from V and 7 bases from J, the junction kept 11 bases outside the gene matches.

This chain links TRBV12-3 or TRBV12-4 with TRBJ2-1; 7 bases fit TRBD2. There are 13 residues in the CDR3. The junction had 3 bases not matched to a gene; V was cut back by 5 bases and J by 5 bases. The CDR3 loop reads CASSPGLDNEQFF. Here the CDR3 DNA reads TGTGCCAGCAGTCCTGGACTAGACAATGAGCAGTTCTTC.

This chain uses TRBV18 with TRBJ2-1; D unresolved. Trimming stripped 0 bases from V and 8 bases from J, with 8 bases between. The CDR3 contains 13 residues. Germline V gene lookup returns CDR1 KGHSH and CDR2 LQKENI. This CDR3 reads CASSPPSVDEQFF. In DNA, the CDR3 is TGTGCCAGCTCACCACCCTCAGTGGATGAGCAGTTCTTC.

The CDR3 region is CASSPSTDTQYF. The CDR3 DNA follows: TGCGCCAGCAGCCCGAGCACAGATACGCAGTATTTT. The chain employs TRBV5-1 and TRBJ2-3; D unclear. Per germline, CDR1 SGHRS and CDR2 YFSETQ. This CDR3 has 12 amino acids. The V and J ends lost 4 bases and 0 bases respectively, with 3 bases between them.

This chain links TRBV6-5 with TRBJ2-7; the match to TRBD1 covers 9 bases. The length of the CDR3 is 14 residues. In germline, CDR1 is MNHEY, CDR2 SVGAGI. J lost 4 bases, V lost 5 bases, and 6 bases had no gene match. The CDR3 sequence: CASSRRDRAYEQYF. The CDR3 bases are TGTGCCAGCAGTCGCCGGGACAGGGCTTACGAGCAGTACTTC.

V is TRBV9 and J is TRBJ2-3, with D possibly TRBD2 on 6 matching bases. CDR1 and CDR2 (germline): SGDLS, YYNGEE. The CDR3 runs 14 residues. Trimming left V 3 bases short and J 1 base short, with 9 bases between. The chain's CDR3 is CASSEAGGTDTQYF. In DNA form, the CDR3 reads TGTGCCAGCAGCGAAGCGGGTGGCACAGATACGCAGTATTTT. The variable domain in full, completed from reference TRBV9 and TRBJ2-3, reads DSGVTQTPKHLITATGQRVTLRCSPRSGDLSVYWYQQSLDQGLQFLIQYYNGEERAKGNILERFSAQQFPDLHSELNLSSLELGDSALYFCASSEAGGTDTQYFGPGTRLTVL.

V gene TRBV4-2 combines with J gene TRBJ2-3, with 11 bases lining up with TRBD2. Germline V gene lookup returns CDR1 LGHNA and CDR2 YNFKEQ. The CDR3 runs 18 residues. V was clipped by 0 bases and J by 9 bases; unmatched bases: 14. CDR3 DNA: TGTGCCAGCAGCCAAGAGGAACTAGCGGGGGCCCCGGGATTCACGCAGTATTTT. Translated, it gives CASSQEELAGAPGFTQYF.

This clone was detected a few times. V usage is TRBV15 and J usage is TRBJ1-5; unclear D gene. Germline values: CDR1 LNHNV, CDR2 YYDKDF (reference sequence). Trimming removed 1 base at V and 6 bases at J, with 7 bases between. The CDR3 is 13 amino acids. CDR3 nucleotides: TGTGCCACCAGCAGAGCGACTGCTCAGCCCCAGCATTTT. Translating it yields CATSRATAQPQHF.

V usage is TRBV7-9 and J usage is TRBJ2-3, with TRBD1 matching 9 bases. Germline loops: CDR1 SEHNR, CDR2 FQNEAQ (reference sequence). The CDR3 has 12 amino acids. V shed 9 bases and J 5 bases; nucleotides not matched to a gene: 3. The CDR3 DNA is TGTGCCAGTAAGACAGGGGGAGATACGCAGTATTTT. Amino acids: CASKTGGDTQYF.

The chain carries TRBV28 and TRBJ2-1, with D possibly matching TRBD2 (5 bases). There are 14 residues in the CDR3. Germline lookup yields CDR1 MDHEN and CDR2 SYDVKM. The V end was cut by 5 bases, the J end by 9 bases, with 17 bases between. The CDR3 coding sequence is TGTGCCAGCAGTCTTAGCGCCCCTAGAAGTGAGCAGTTCTTC. This translates into CASSLSAPRSEQFF.

This clone was counted once. The chain couples TRBV7-8 to TRBJ2-7, with D perhaps TRBD2 (5 bases). V was clipped by 5 bases and J by 3 bases, with 14 bases between them. Germline loops: CDR1 SGHVS, CDR2 FQNEAQ. The CDR3 covers 14 residues. The CDR3 loop reads CASSREGRGYEQYF. As DNA, the CDR3 is TGTGCCAGCAGCCGTGAGGGCCGAGGCTACGAGCAGTACTTC.

The chain employs TRBV9 and TRBJ2-7; D is perhaps TRBD2 (5 bases). Deletions cut 5 bases from V and 5 bases from J, with 8 bases between. From germline, CDR1 is SGDLS and CDR2 YYNGEE. CDR3 length: 11 residues. CDR3 region: CASRPGDEQYF. As DNA, the CDR3 is TGTGCCAGCAGACCCGGGGACGAGCAGTACTTC.

The chain recombines TRBV5-1 with TRBJ2-3; 8 bases are shared with TRBD1. This CDR3 is 15 amino acids long. J was trimmed by 2 bases and V by 0 bases; bases with no gene match: 2. Looked up from germline, CDR1 is SGHRS and CDR2 is YFSETQ. The CDR3 reads CASSLEDRVTDTQYF. The CDR3 DNA follows: TGCGCCAGCAGCTTGGAGGACAGGGTCACAGATACGCAGTATTTT.